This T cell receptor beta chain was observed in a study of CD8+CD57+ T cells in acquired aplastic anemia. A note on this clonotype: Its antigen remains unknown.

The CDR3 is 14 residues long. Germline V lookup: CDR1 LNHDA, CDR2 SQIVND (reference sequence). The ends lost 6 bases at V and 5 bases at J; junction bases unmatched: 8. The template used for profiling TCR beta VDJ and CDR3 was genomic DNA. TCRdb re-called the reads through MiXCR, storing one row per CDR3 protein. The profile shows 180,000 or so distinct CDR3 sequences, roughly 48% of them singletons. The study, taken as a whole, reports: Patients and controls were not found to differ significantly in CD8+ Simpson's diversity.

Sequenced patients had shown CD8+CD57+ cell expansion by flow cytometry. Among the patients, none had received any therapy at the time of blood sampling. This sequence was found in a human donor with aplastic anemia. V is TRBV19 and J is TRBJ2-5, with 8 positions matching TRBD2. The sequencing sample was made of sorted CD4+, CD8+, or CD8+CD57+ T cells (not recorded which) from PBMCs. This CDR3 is CASRPAGGLETQYF. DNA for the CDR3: TGTGCCAGTAGGCCGGCGGGAGGTCTGGAGACCCAGTACTTC.